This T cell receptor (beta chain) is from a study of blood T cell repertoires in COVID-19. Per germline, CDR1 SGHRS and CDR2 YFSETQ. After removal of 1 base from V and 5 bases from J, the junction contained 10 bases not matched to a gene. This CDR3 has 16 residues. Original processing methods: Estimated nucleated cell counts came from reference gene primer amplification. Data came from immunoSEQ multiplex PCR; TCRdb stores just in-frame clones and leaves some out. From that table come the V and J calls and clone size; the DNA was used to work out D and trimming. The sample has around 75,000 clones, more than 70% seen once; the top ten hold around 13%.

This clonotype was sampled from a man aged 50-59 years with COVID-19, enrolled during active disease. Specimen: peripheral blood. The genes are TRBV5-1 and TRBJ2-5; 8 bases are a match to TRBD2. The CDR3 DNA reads TGCGCCAGCAGCTTGTCGGGAGGGCCTGTTTTGGAGACCCAGTACTTC. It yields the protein CASSLSGGPVLETQYF.